These 31 T cell receptor beta chains originate from one sample sequenced in a study of blood T cell repertoires in COVID-19. The table came from immunoSEQ multiplex PCR; TCRdb's copy has only in-frame clones and leaves some out. The sample carries about 55,000 clones, roughly 90% recorded once. Material: peripheral blood. Receptors originate from a man aged 35 to 55 with COVID-19, enrolled during active disease.

J is TRBJ2-1 and V is TRBV11-3; D might be TRBD2 (6 bases). Germline V gene sequence: CDR1 SGHNT, CDR2 YENEEA. V was trimmed by 1 base and J by 7 bases, leaving 11 bases between them. The CDR3 is 14 amino acids. CDR3 coding DNA: TGTGCCAGCAGCTTAGGGGACTTGGGGAATGAGCAGTTCTTC. This codes for CASSLGDLGNEQFF.

The J gene is TRBJ2-3, the V gene TRBV20-1; perhaps TRBD1 as D (5 bases). CDR1 is DFQATT, CDR2 SNEGSKA, per germline (reference sequence). The CDR3 length is 11 residues. Trimming removed 5 bases at V and 4 bases at J, with 7 bases between. Here the CDR3 reads CSAGASDTQYF. The CDR3 DNA reads TGCAGTGCTGGGGCCTCAGATACGCAGTATTTT.

The chain combines TRBV27 with TRBJ2-7, with D possibly matching TRBD1 (5 bases). V was cut by 3 bases and J by 0 bases, with 12 bases left in between. The CDR3 totals 15 residues. The V gene's germline CDR1 is MNHEY and CDR2 SMNVEV (reference sequence). DNA for the CDR3: TGTGCCAGCAGTTTGGTGGGGCCTCTCTCCTACGAGCAGTACTTC. The encoded protein is CASSLVGPLSYEQYF.

This chain joins TRBV18 and TRBJ2-3; D remains unclear. Germline CDR1 reads KGHSH; CDR2 reads LQKENI. The ends were cut back, 4 bases at V and 2 bases at J, with 13 bases in the middle. The CDR3 runs 15 residues. The chain's CDR3 is CASSLFGQVTDTQYF. CDR3 nucleotides: TGTGCCAGCTCACTCTTTGGCCAGGTCACAGATACGCAGTATTTT.

The chain combines TRBV2 with TRBJ2-3, with TRBD1 identical over 8 bases. CDR1 SNHLY and CDR2 FYNNEI come from the germline V gene. This CDR3 has 12 amino acids. Trimming cost V 11 bases and J 5 bases; bases outside gene matches: 6. The CDR3 nucleotides read TGTGCCGTGACAGGGGTGGGAGATACGCAGTATTTT. Translated: CAVTGVGDTQYF.

The V and J genes are TRBV28 and TRBJ1-6; D gene unclear. The CDR3 contains 15 residues. V was trimmed by 3 bases and J by 2 bases, leaving 8 bases between them. The germline gives CDR1 MDHEN, CDR2 SYDVKM. The CDR3 sequence: CASSLKRTYNSPLHF. The CDR3 bases are TGTGCCAGCAGTTTGAAGAGAACCTATAATTCACCCCTCCACTTT.

CDR3 loop: CASSEERGLFGELFF. CDR3 in DNA: TGTGCCAGCAGCGAAGAGAGGGGGCTATTCGGGGAGCTGTTTTTT. The V gene is TRBV5-8, the J gene TRBJ2-2, with 7 bases fitting TRBD1. Germline V lookup: CDR1 SGHTS, CDR2 YDEGEE. Trimming removed 4 bases from V and 7 bases from J; junction bases left unmatched: 10. The CDR3 sequence is 15 residues long.

This clone has only a few counts. The CDR3 reads CASTPRLGGPQSPLHF. The CDR3 nucleotides are TGTGCCAGTACCCCACGGCTGGGGGGACCTCAATCACCCCTCCACTTT. The chain carries TRBV19 and TRBJ1-6, with a possible D match to TRBD1 (5 bases). V was cut by 7 bases and J by 10 bases, with 23 bases left in between. The CDR3 has 16 amino acids. Germline assignment: CDR1 LNHDA and CDR2 SQIVND (reference sequence).

The rearrangement joins TRBV28 to TRBJ2-7; TRBD1 matches 9 bases. After removal of 7 bases from V and 3 bases from J, the junction contained 10 bases not matched to a gene. Germline lookup yields CDR1 MDHEN and CDR2 SYDVKM. The CDR3 is made up of 15 amino acids. Written as DNA, the CDR3 is TGTGCCAGCAAACCACCGACAGGGGGGCTCTACGAGCAGTACTTC. It codes for CASKPPTGGLYEQYF.

The V call is TRBV6-1, the J call TRBJ2-7; 7 bases are a match to TRBD1. The germline V gene encodes CDR1 MNHNS and CDR2 SASEGT. The ends lost 2 bases at V and 0 bases at J; junction bases unmatched: 4. The CDR3 spans 15 residues. The CDR3 protein is CASSERDSSSYEQYF. Written as DNA, the CDR3 is TGTGCCAGCAGTGAACGGGACAGTTCCTCCTACGAGCAGTACTTC.

CDR3 coding DNA: TGTGCCAGCAGCCCCCAAGCGGGAGGAACGTACCAAGAGACCCAGTACTTC. This sequence encodes CASSPQAGGTYQETQYF. The chain employs TRBV5-4 and TRBJ2-5; 9 positions match TRBD2. Germline V gene lookup returns CDR1 SGHNT and CDR2 YYREEE (reference sequence). The CDR3 has 17 amino acids. V lost 4 bases to trimming and J lost 0 bases; unmatched junction nucleotides: 10.

The V call is TRBV18, the J call TRBJ1-3; 7 bases agree with TRBD1. Germline CDR1 and CDR2: KGHSH and LQKENI. This CDR3 region has 14 residues. V trimming: 4 bases; J trimming: 4 bases; junction bases outside the gene matches: 4. The CDR3 bases are TGTGCCAGCTCACGGACAGGCGTCGGAAACACCATATATTTT. The encoded protein is CASSRTGVGNTIYF.

The J gene is TRBJ2-7, the V gene TRBV19; the D is unclear. This CDR3 spans 11 amino acids. The ends were cut back, 3 bases at V and 8 bases at J, with 8 bases in the middle. Germline values: CDR1 LNHDA, CDR2 SQIVND (reference sequence). CDR3 sequence reads: CASSMRDKQYF. As DNA, the CDR3 is TGTGCCAGTAGTATGCGTGACAAGCAGTACTTC.

The chain links TRBV5-1 to TRBJ2-7, with D maybe TRBD2 (6 bases). Trimming left V 0 bases short and J 3 bases short, with 10 bases between. Germline CDR1 is SGHRS and CDR2 is YFSETQ. This CDR3 region has 14 residues. The CDR3 spells CASSLVPTSYEQYF. In DNA, the CDR3 is TGCGCCAGCAGCTTGGTGCCGACTAGCTACGAGCAGTACTTC.

This clone was detected a few times. The V gene is TRBV13, the J gene TRBJ2-2, with TRBD2 matching 13 bases. With V trimmed by 8 bases and J by 3 bases, 6 bases remained unmatched. The CDR3 totals 16 residues. Germline assignment: CDR1 PRHDT and CDR2 FYEKMQ (reference sequence). DNA of the CDR3: TGTGCCAGCGCCCGGACTAGCGGGAGTGACACCGGGGAGCTGTTTTTT. Its translation: CASARTSGSDTGELFF.

V is TRBV5-1 and J is TRBJ1-4, with 7 bases aligning to TRBD1. The ends lost 7 bases at V and 6 bases at J; junction bases unmatched: 15. CDR3 length: 16 residues. Germline V lookup: CDR1 SGHRS, CDR2 YFSETQ. CDR3 DNA: TGCGCCAGCCGAACCCCTTCCGGGACAGTCGATGAAAAACTGTTTTTT. Its protein is CASRTPSGTVDEKLFF.

The rearrangement links TRBV27 to TRBJ1-5; D may be TRBD1 (5 bases). Trimming stripped 5 bases from V and 6 bases from J, with 11 bases between. This CDR3 comprises 13 residues. Germline-derived CDR1 and CDR2 are MNHEY and SMNVEV (reference sequence). The CDR3 here is CASSLTGAQPQHF. CDR3 DNA: TGTGCCAGCAGTCTTACTGGGGCTCAGCCCCAGCATTTT.

The gene calls are TRBV12-5 and TRBJ1-6, with 9 nucleotides matching TRBD1. The germline CDR1 and CDR2 sequences are LGHNT and FRNRAP. V trimming: 0 bases; J trimming: 9 bases; junction bases outside the gene matches: 12. The CDR3 runs 18 residues. CDR3 sequence (DNA): TGTGCTAGTGGTTTGGTGGGGTCTACAGGGGGCGCAAGTTCACCCCTCCACTTT. Translation gives CASGLVGSTGGASSPLHF.

This chain uses TRBV28 with TRBJ1-4; D ambiguous. The ends were cut back, 7 bases at V and 8 bases at J, with 14 bases in the middle. This CDR3 is 13 amino acids long. The germline gives CDR1 MDHEN, CDR2 SYDVKM. CDR3 loop: CASTGGRWEKLFF. CDR3 DNA: TGTGCCAGCACCGGAGGAAGGTGGGAAAAACTGTTTTTT.

V is TRBV6-5 and J is TRBJ1-2; D may be TRBD1 (5 bases). Trimming took off 6 bases at V and 2 bases at J, with 10 bases between the two ends. The CDR3 is 13 residues long. The V gene's germline CDR1 is MNHEY and CDR2 SVGAGI. DNA for the CDR3: TGTGCCAGCAGCCCAGGACACAACTATGGCTACACCTTC. Its translation is CASSPGHNYGYTF.

Comment on this clone: A junction boundary mismatches the germline segment, possibly from a read error. The chain recombines TRBV7-7 with TRBJ2-5, with 9 positions matching TRBD2. Germline-derived CDR1 and CDR2 are SSHAT and FNYEAQ (reference sequence). The CDR3 has 18 amino acids. CDR3 in DNA: TGTGCTAGCAGCTTAGGTCTGCGTGGCGGGGGGGCCGGAGAGACCCAGTACTTC. It codes for CASSLGLRGGGAGETQYF.

CDR3 loop: CASSYSPGNYGYTF. Here the CDR3 DNA reads TGTGCCAGCAGTTACTCGCCGGGTAACTATGGCTACACCTTC. The gene calls are TRBV6-5 and TRBJ1-2; D is uncertain. V was pared by 0 bases and J by 1 base, with 6 bases between. From germline, CDR1 is MNHEY and CDR2 SVGAGI. CDR3 length: 14 residues.

V usage is TRBV3-1 (or the pseudogene TRBV3-2) and J usage is TRBJ2-3; maybe TRBD1 (6 bases). Looked up from germline, CDR1 is LGHDT and CDR2 is YNNKEL (reference sequence). The V gene lost 9 bases and the J gene lost 8 bases, with 18 bases spanning the gap. CDR3 size: 13 residues. The CDR3 loop reads CASSGTRGGTQYF. CDR3 bases: TGTGCCAGTTCCGGGACCCGAGGGGGTACGCAGTATTTT.

The J gene is TRBJ1-2, the V gene TRBV9; D unresolved. The germline V gene has CDR1 SGDLS and CDR2 YYNGEE. The V gene lost 4 bases and the J gene lost 4 bases, with 8 bases spanning the gap. The CDR3 is 12 residues long. CDR3 loop: CASSTMRYGYTF. The CDR3, as DNA: TGTGCCAGCAGCACCATGCGCTATGGCTACACCTTC.

This rearrangement joins TRBV7-9 to TRBJ2-5; TRBD1 might be the D (6 bases). Trimming took 1 base from V and 2 from J, leaving 11 bases between them. The CDR3 loop spans 15 amino acids. Germline values: CDR1 SEHNR, CDR2 FQNEAQ (reference sequence). CDR3 protein: CASSLVGTGQETQYF. The CDR3 bases are TGTGCCAGCAGCTTAGTGGGTACAGGGCAAGAGACCCAGTACTTC.

The V gene is TRBV14, the J gene TRBJ2-1; D is possibly TRBD2 (5 bases). The ends were cut back, 3 bases at V and 6 bases at J, with 9 bases in the middle. The CDR3 has 13 residues. Germline CDR1 reads SGHDN; CDR2 reads FVKESK. The CDR3 sequence: CASSHRGINEQFF. CDR3 sequence (DNA): TGTGCCAGCAGCCATAGAGGGATCAATGAGCAGTTCTTC.

V is TRBV6-1 and J is TRBJ1-5; possibly TRBD1 for D (6 bases). The length of the CDR3 is 14 residues. V dropped 1 base and J dropped 6 bases, with 10 bases sitting between them. Germline values: CDR1 MNHNS, CDR2 SASEGT. This chain's CDR3 is CASSEVGGGQPQHF. The CDR3 DNA reads as TGTGCCAGCAGTGAAGTTGGGGGCGGTCAGCCCCAGCATTTT.

The rearrangement uses TRBV5-8 and TRBJ1-1; maybe TRBD1 (6 bases). The CDR3 covers 14 residues. Germline V gene lookup returns CDR1 SGHTS and CDR2 YDEGEE. Trimming shortened V by 4 bases and J by 2 bases, and 12 bases separated the two germline ends. The CDR3: CASSPGQTNTEAFF. The CDR3 DNA reads as TGTGCCAGCAGCCCCGGACAGACCAACACTGAAGCTTTCTTT.

V gene TRBV6-6 combines with J gene TRBJ1-2; D gene ambiguous. CDR3 length: 12 amino acids. Trimming left V 5 bases short and J 10 bases short, with 14 bases between. Germline V lookup: CDR1 MNHNY, CDR2 SVGAGI (reference sequence). CDR3 sequence (DNA): TGTGCCAGCAGTCCCAATGGGCCAGTCTACACCTTC. Protein sequence: CASSPNGPVYTF.

The V and J genes are TRBV7-9 and TRBJ1-5; weak D call: TRBD1 (6 bases). Per germline, CDR1 SEHNR and CDR2 FQNEAQ (reference sequence). The V and J ends lost 4 bases and 5 bases respectively, with 12 bases between them. This CDR3 comprises 14 residues. The CDR3 region has the DNA TGTGCCAGCAGCTCACAGGGAGCAGATCAGCCCCAGCATTTT. This translates into CASSSQGADQPQHF. Supplemented by reference TRBV7-9 and TRBJ1-5, the full variable domain reads DTGVSQNPRHKITKRGQNVTFRCDPISEHNRLYWYRQTLGQGPEFLTYFQNEAQLEKSRLLSDRFSAERPKGSFSTLEIQRTEQGDSAMYLCASSSQGADQPQHFGDGTRLSIL.

This clone is termed medium-sized (0.01 to 0.1%). The chain recombines TRBV12-3 or TRBV12-4 with TRBJ2-5; 7 positions match TRBD1. The CDR3 sequence is 12 residues long. The V segment lost 6 bases and the J segment 5 bases; nucleotides outside the gene matches: 3. The CDR3 region is CASRGQRETQYF. DNA for the CDR3: TGTGCCAGCAGGGGACAGCGTGAGACCCAGTACTTC.